A single sample gave rise to the 20 T cell receptor beta chains below, sequenced in a study of graft-versus-host responses after intestinal transplantation. The data were produced by immunoSEQ multiplex PCR, yet TCRdb's version contains in-frame clones alone and is incomplete. The sample carries roughly 80,000 clones, 80% to 95% recorded once. This material consisted of PBMCs, taken 98 days after intestinal transplantation. These receptors all stem from a human patient who received an intestinal transplant, so some T cells may come from the graft donor.

The V and J genes are TRBV5-1 and TRBJ2-5; maybe TRBD2 (5 bases). V shed 3 bases and J shed 5 bases, with 14 bases lying between them. The CDR3 totals 14 residues. Per germline, CDR1 SGHRS and CDR2 YFSETQ. The CDR3 spells CASSWLLASETQYF. The DNA of the CDR3 is TGCGCCAGCAGCTGGCTGCTAGCTAGCGAGACCCAGTACTTC.

The genes are TRBV5-5 and TRBJ2-7; TRBD2 matches at 16 bases. The J segment lost 3 bases and the V segment lost 1 base, leaving 10 bases of the junction unmatched. Germline CDR1 and CDR2: SGHKS and YYEKEE (reference sequence). The CDR3 spans 19 residues. The CDR3 DNA reads TGTGCCAGCAGCTTGACTTTGGGACTAGCGGGAGGGAGAATCTACGAGCAGTACTTC. This encodes CASSLTLGLAGGRIYEQYF.

The chain's CDR3 is CASISVLRQETQYF. The CDR3 DNA reads as TGCGCCAGCATTAGCGTACTAAGACAAGAGACCCAGTACTTC. The chain links TRBV10-1 to TRBJ2-5, with D perhaps matching TRBD2 (5 bases). The germline V gene has CDR1 WNHNN and CDR2 SYGVQD (reference sequence). This CDR3 has 14 amino acids. Trimming cost V 7 bases and J 2 bases, with 14 bases left between them.

The rearrangement links TRBV18 to TRBJ2-2; D is possibly TRBD2 (5 bases). Germline V lookup: CDR1 KGHSH, CDR2 LQKENI. The CDR3 has 17 amino acids. V dropped 3 bases and J dropped 6 bases, with 20 bases sitting between them. CDR3 sequence: CASSPPRGTFAAGELFF. CDR3 DNA sequence: TGTGCCAGCTCACCCCCCCGGGGTACCTTCGCCGCCGGGGAGCTGTTTTTT.

The CDR3 nucleotides are TGTGCCACCACTAGCGGAGCTTACAATGAGCAGTTCTTC. Protein product: CATTSGAYNEQFF. This chain uses TRBV5-5 with TRBJ2-1; 8 nucleotides agree with TRBD2. This CDR3 has 13 amino acids. V dropped 9 bases and J dropped 4; count of bases not matched to a gene: 6. CDR1 is SGHKS and CDR2 is YYEKEE in the germline V gene (reference sequence).

The chain couples TRBV27 to TRBJ2-7; 11 bases align to TRBD1. This CDR3 contains 15 residues. J was trimmed by 2 bases and V by 5 bases; bases with no gene match: 5. The germline CDR1 and CDR2 sequences are MNHEY and SMNVEV (reference sequence). The CDR3 sequence: CASSGQGAPTYEQYF. Here the CDR3 DNA reads TGTGCCAGCAGTGGACAGGGGGCCCCGACCTACGAGCAGTACTTC.

This clone has only one observation. The CDR3, as DNA: TGCGCCAGCAGCCAGTCCCCAGGGGGTAAGCCCCAGCATTTT. This sequence encodes CASSQSPGGKPQHF. The chain has TRBV4-1 and TRBJ1-5; TRBD1 agrees at 7 bases. The V segment lost 3 bases and the J segment 8 bases; nucleotides outside the gene matches: 7. Germline V gene sequence: CDR1 MGHRA, CDR2 YSYEKL. CDR3 length: 14 amino acids.

This rearrangement joins TRBV2 to TRBJ2-1; 10 nucleotides match TRBD1. V gave up 9 bases and J gave up 1 base; unmatched junction bases: 12. CDR3 length: 17 residues. The V gene's germline CDR1 is SNHLY and CDR2 FYNNEI. This CDR3 reads CARMTGGRGRSYNEQFF. The CDR3 nucleotides read TGTGCCAGGATGACAGGGGGCAGGGGCAGATCCTACAATGAGCAGTTCTTC.

The rearrangement uses TRBV28 and TRBJ2-1; 11 nucleotides match TRBD2. Per the germline V gene, CDR1 is MDHEN and CDR2 is SYDVKM. J gave up 4 bases and V 2 bases, and 7 bases lay outside the gene matches. This CDR3 is 17 amino acids long. CDR3 protein: CASSLISSGRSYNEQFF. The CDR3 DNA is TGTGCCAGCAGTTTAATTTCTAGCGGGAGGTCATACAATGAGCAGTTCTTC.

CDR3 residues: CASSSPIQHEEPEGETQYF. For the CDR3, the DNA is TGTGCCAGCAGTTCCCCGATTCAACACGAAGAGCCGGAGGGAGAGACCCAGTACTTC. The rearrangement joins TRBV28 to TRBJ2-5, with D tentatively TRBD2 (6 bases). The length of the CDR3 is 19 residues. Deletions cut 4 bases from V and 4 bases from J, with 28 bases between. CDR1 MDHEN and CDR2 SYDVKM come from the germline V gene. Filled out from reference TRBV28 and TRBJ2-5, the complete variable domain reads DVKVTQSSRYLVKRTGEKVFLECVQDMDHENMFWYRQDPGLGLRLIYFSYDVKMKEKGDIPEGYSVSREKKERFSLILESASTNQTSMYLCASSSPIQHEEPEGETQYFGPGTRLLVL.

The V and J genes are TRBV27 and TRBJ2-5; maybe TRBD1 (6 bases). The CDR3 covers 14 residues. Germline CDR1 is MNHEY and CDR2 is SMNVEV (reference sequence). Between the trimmed V and J ends, which lost 0 bases and 5 bases, there was a span of 10 bases. The CDR3 loop reads CASSLSMGAETQYF. The CDR3 DNA sequence: TGTGCCAGCAGTTTATCGATGGGGGCGGAGACCCAGTACTTC.

This clone was found once. In DNA form, the CDR3 reads TGTGCCAGCAGTTACCTGGGACAGGCCGAGCAGTACTTC. Translation gives CASSYLGQAEQYF. V gene TRBV6-6 combines with J gene TRBJ2-7; TRBD1 matches 8 bases. The CDR3 extends over 13 amino acids. V lost 2 bases, J lost 6 bases, and 3 bases stayed unmatched. Looked up from germline, CDR1 is MNHNY and CDR2 is SVGAGI (reference sequence).

The chain is built from TRBV15 and TRBJ2-7; 10 nucleotides match TRBD1. Per germline, CDR1 LNHNV and CDR2 YYDKDF (reference sequence). V was pared by 6 bases and J by 7 bases, with 15 bases of the junction left unmatched. The CDR3 loop spans 16 amino acids. The DNA for the CDR3 is TGTGCCACCAGGTCAACCCGACAGGGGGCCGACTGGGAGCAGTACTTC. This translates into CATRSTRQGADWEQYF.

The chain has TRBV11-2 and TRBJ1-3; 7 bases fit TRBD1. With V trimmed by 5 bases and J by 3 bases, 4 bases remained unmatched. CDR3 length equals 14 residues. Germline CDR1 SGHAT, CDR2 FQNNGV. This CDR3 is CASSPDRVGNTIYF. CDR3 coding DNA: TGTGCCAGCAGCCCCGACAGGGTTGGAAACACCATATATTTT.

The chain combines TRBV12-5 with TRBJ1-5; the match to TRBD1 covers 9 bases. Germline V lookup: CDR1 LGHNT, CDR2 FRNRAP. The V gene end was trimmed by 6 bases and the J gene end by 2 bases; junction bases not matched to a gene: 8. The CDR3 has 16 residues. The CDR3 is CASGPDRGGGNQPQHF. CDR3 nucleotides: TGTGCTAGTGGGCCGGACAGGGGTGGAGGCAATCAGCCCCAGCATTTT.

The J gene is TRBJ2-7, the V gene TRBV6-1; 9 bases fit TRBD1. The CDR3 sequence is 14 residues long. V lost 5 bases, J lost 2 bases, and 4 bases stayed unmatched. Germline-derived CDR1 and CDR2 are MNHNS and SASEGT. This CDR3 reads CASSWGTGTYEQYF. Here the CDR3 DNA reads TGTGCCAGCAGTTGGGGGACAGGGACCTACGAGCAGTACTTC.

This chain connects TRBV7-8 to TRBJ2-7, with 9 bases identical to TRBD1. Germline assignment: CDR1 SGHVS and CDR2 FQNEAQ. The V segment lost 2 bases and the J segment 1 base; nucleotides outside the gene matches: 6. The CDR3 loop spans 16 amino acids. CDR3 in amino acids: CASSLTGTGRSYEQYF. DNA of the CDR3: TGTGCCAGCAGCTTAACTGGGACAGGGCGTTCCTACGAGCAGTACTTC.

CDR3 amino acids: CASSHSGVDEQYF. The DNA of the CDR3 is TGTGCCAGCAGCCACTCAGGGGTCGACGAGCAGTACTTC. The rearrangement joins TRBV7-9 to TRBJ2-7; possible D gene TRBD1, 6 bases. V shed 5 bases and J shed 5 bases, with 13 bases lying between them. The CDR3 has 13 residues. Germline V CDR1 and CDR2: SEHNR, FQNEAQ (reference sequence).

The chain is built from TRBV2 and TRBJ1-3; tentatively, D is TRBD1 (6 bases). CDR1 SNHLY and CDR2 FYNNEI come from the germline V gene. The CDR3 runs to 14 residues. V lost 6 bases and J 0 bases, leaving 9 bases between the germline ends. The CDR3 loop reads CASRSQGSGNTIYF. CDR3 sequence (DNA): TGTGCCAGCAGATCACAGGGCTCTGGAAACACCATATATTTT.

The chain is built from TRBV6-1 and TRBJ1-1; D is perhaps TRBD1 (5 bases). This CDR3 is built from 13 residues. Looked up from germline, CDR1 is MNHNS and CDR2 is SASEGT. Trimming left V 3 bases short and J 7 bases short, with 12 bases between. CDR3 sequence reads: CASSDPRGGEAFF. CDR3 bases: TGTGCCAGCAGTGACCCCCGGGGGGGTGAAGCTTTCTTT.